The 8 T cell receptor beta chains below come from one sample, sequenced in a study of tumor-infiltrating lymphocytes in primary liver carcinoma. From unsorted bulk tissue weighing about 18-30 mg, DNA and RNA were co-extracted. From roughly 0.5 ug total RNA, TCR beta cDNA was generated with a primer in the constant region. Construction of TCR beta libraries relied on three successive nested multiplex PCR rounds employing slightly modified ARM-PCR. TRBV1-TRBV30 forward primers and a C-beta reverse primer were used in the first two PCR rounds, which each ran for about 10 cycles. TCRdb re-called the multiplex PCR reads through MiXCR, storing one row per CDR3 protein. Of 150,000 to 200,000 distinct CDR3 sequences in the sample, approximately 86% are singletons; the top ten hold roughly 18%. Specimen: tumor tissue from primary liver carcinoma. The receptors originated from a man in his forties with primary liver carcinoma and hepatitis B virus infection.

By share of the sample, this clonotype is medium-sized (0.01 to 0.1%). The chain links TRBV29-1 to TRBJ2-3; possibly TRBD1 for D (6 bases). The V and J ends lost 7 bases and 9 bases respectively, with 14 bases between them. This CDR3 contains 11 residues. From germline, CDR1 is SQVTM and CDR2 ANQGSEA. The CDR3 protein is CSGTQGSTQYF. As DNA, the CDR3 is TGCAGCGGAACCCAGGGGTCCACGCAGTATTTT.

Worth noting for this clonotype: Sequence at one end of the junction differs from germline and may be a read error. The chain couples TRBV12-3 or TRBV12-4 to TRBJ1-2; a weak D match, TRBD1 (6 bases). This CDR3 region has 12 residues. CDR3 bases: TGTGCCATCGGACAGAGGGACGATGGCTACGCCTTC. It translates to CAIGQRDDGYAF.

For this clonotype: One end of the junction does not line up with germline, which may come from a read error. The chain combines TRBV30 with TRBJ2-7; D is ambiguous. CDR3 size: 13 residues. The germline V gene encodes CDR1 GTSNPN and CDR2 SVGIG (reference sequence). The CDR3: CAWSGGKAYEQYF. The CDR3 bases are TGTGCCTGGAGTGGAGGCAAGGCCTATGAGCAGTACTTC. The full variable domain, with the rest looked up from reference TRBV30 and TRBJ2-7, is SQTIHQWPATLVQPVGSPLSLECTVEGTSNPNLYWYRQAAGRGLQLLFYSVGIGQISSEVPQNLSASRPQDRQFILSSKKLLLSDSGFYLCAWSGGKAYEQYFGPGTRLTVT.

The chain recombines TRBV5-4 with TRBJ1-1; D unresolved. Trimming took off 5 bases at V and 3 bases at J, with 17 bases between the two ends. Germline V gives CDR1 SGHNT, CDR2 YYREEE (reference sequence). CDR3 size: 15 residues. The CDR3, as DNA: TGTGCCAGCAGATTCTCGACAAGGGTCTACACTGAAGCTTTCTTT. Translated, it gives CASRFSTRVYTEAFF.

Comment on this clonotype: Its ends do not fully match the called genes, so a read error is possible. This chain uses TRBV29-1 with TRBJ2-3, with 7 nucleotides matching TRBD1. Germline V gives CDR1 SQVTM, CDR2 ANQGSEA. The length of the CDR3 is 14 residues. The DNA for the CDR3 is TGCAGCGTTGAAAGGACAGGAGGCCCAAATACGCAGAATTTT. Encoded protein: CSVERTGGPNTQNF.

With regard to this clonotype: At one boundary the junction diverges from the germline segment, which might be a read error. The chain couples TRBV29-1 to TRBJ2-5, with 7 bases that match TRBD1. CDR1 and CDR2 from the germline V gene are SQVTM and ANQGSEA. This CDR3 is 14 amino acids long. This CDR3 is CRVEGSDRAETQYF. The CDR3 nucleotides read TGCAGAGTAGAAGGGTCCGACAGGGCCGAGACTCAGTACTTC.

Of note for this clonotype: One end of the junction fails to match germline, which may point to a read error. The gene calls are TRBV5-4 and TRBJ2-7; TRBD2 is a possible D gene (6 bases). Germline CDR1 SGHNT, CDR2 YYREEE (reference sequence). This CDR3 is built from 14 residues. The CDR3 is CASSLRDFPNEQYF. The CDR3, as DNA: TGTGCCAGCAGCTTGCGGGACTTTCCCAACGAACAGTACTTC.

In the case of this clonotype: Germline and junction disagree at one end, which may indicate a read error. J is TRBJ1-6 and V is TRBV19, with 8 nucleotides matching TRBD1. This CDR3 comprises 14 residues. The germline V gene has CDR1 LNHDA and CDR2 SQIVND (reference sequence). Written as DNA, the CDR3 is TGTGCCTCGGGCGAGGACAGGGATAATTCACCTCTCCACTTT. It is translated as CASGEDRDNSPLHF.